What follows are 18 T cell receptor beta chains derived from one specimen sequenced in a study of T cell clonotyping in hematopoietic cell transplantation. Using immunoSEQ multiplex PCR, the repertoire was profiled, and TCRdb retains in-frame clones only, with some absent. The sample has roughly 7,500 clones, around nine tenths seen once; the top ten hold roughly 4.2%. The material sequenced was PBMCs, taken 180 days after allogeneic stem cell transplant. These receptors were taken from a female patient aged 50-59 years who had an allogeneic stem cell transplant from an unrelated donor, so the T cells may come from the graft donor. Some clones in this sample may be carry-over from other donors' samples.

This clone is labeled large. This sequence joins TRBV19 and TRBJ1-1, with D perhaps matching TRBD1 (5 bases). Germline CDR1 LNHDA, CDR2 SQIVND (reference sequence). The CDR3 contains 13 residues. Trimming took off 5 bases at V and 5 bases at J, with 12 bases between the two ends. CDR3 region: CASSSGLGTEAFF. The CDR3 nucleotides are TGTGCCAGTAGTTCAGGGCTGGGTACTGAAGCTTTCTTT.

The chain employs TRBV28 and TRBJ2-1; D uncertain. This CDR3 is built from 14 residues. V lost 4 bases and J lost 6, with 13 bases in between. The germline CDR1 and CDR2 sequences are MDHEN and SYDVKM. This CDR3 reads CASSSRNPSNEQFF. CDR3 nucleotides: TGTGCCAGCAGTTCTCGGAACCCGTCCAATGAGCAGTTCTTC.

The V gene is TRBV5-1, the J gene TRBJ2-5, with 7 bases aligning to TRBD2. The CDR3 loop spans 14 amino acids. Germline loops: CDR1 SGHRS, CDR2 YFSETQ. J gave up 4 bases and V 2 bases, and 5 bases lay outside the gene matches. The CDR3 loop reads CASSLVGGRETQYF. The CDR3, as DNA: TGCGCCAGCAGCTTAGTCGGGGGGAGAGAGACCCAGTACTTC.

The chain employs TRBV28 and TRBJ2-1; 9 bases agree with TRBD1. Trimming took 5 bases from V and 0 from J; bases not matched to a gene: 5. The germline V gene encodes CDR1 MDHEN and CDR2 SYDVKM. This CDR3 is built from 16 residues. The CDR3 region has the DNA TGTGCCAGCAGTAAGTCGACAGGGGGCTCCTACAATGAGCAGTTCTTC. This encodes CASSKSTGGSYNEQFF.

In the case of this clone: Different DNA sequences within this sample yield the same CDR3. CDR3 sequence (DNA): TGTGCCAGCAGCTCCCGGGACAGGGGATCCTACAATGAGCAGTTCTTC. It encodes CASSSRDRGSYNEQFF. This chain uses TRBV11-3 with TRBJ2-1; TRBD1 matches at 10 bases. Looked up from germline, CDR1 is SGHNT and CDR2 is YENEEA. J lost 1 base, V lost 4 bases, and 4 bases had no gene match. The CDR3 spans 16 residues.

This chain links TRBV28 with TRBJ1-2; D ambiguous. V shed 0 bases and J shed 2 bases, with 7 bases lying between them. Germline V CDR1 and CDR2: MDHEN, SYDVKM. The CDR3 is 14 amino acids. The CDR3 DNA sequence: TGTGCCAGCAGTTTATGGGCGGAGAACTATGGCTACACCTTC. Its translation is CASSLWAENYGYTF.

CDR3: CSVVSWGTYNEQFF. CDR3 nucleotide sequence: TGCAGCGTTGTCTCGTGGGGAACCTACAATGAGCAGTTCTTC. This chain uses TRBV29-1 with TRBJ2-1; unclear D gene. The CDR3 length is 14 residues. Germline V gene sequence: CDR1 SQVTM, CDR2 ANQGSEA. V dropped 4 bases and J dropped 2 bases, with 12 bases sitting between them.

The gene calls are TRBV5-1 and TRBJ1-5, with D uncertain. Trimming removed 4 bases from V and 0 bases from J, with 14 bases in between. Germline CDR1 reads SGHRS; CDR2 reads YFSETQ. This CDR3 contains 16 residues. CDR3 in amino acids: CASSPEGGYSNQPQHF. CDR3 nucleotides: TGCGCCAGCAGCCCAGAGGGAGGGTATAGCAATCAGCCCCAGCATTTT.

This rearrangement joins TRBV4-1 to TRBJ2-2; 8 nucleotides align to TRBD1. The CDR3 spans 17 residues. With V trimmed by 0 bases and J by 6 bases, 9 bases remained unmatched. CDR1 and CDR2 (germline): MGHRA, YSYEKL. DNA of the CDR3: TGCGCCAGCAGCCAAGAGAGAAGGACAGGGTCCCCCGGGGAGCTGTTTTTT. It encodes CASSQERRTGSPGELFF.

The rearrangement joins TRBV27 to TRBJ1-1, with TRBD1 matching 8 bases. J lost 4 bases, V lost 5 bases, and 3 bases had no gene match. Germline CDR1 reads MNHEY; CDR2 reads SMNVEV (reference sequence). The CDR3 is 13 residues long. CDR3 bases: TGTGCCAGCAGTCCCGACAGGGGCACTGAAGCTTTCTTT. Translated: CASSPDRGTEAFF.

Notes on this clone: Sequence at one end of the junction differs from germline and may be a read error. The J gene is TRBJ2-7, the V gene TRBV6-1; 7 bases are a match to TRBD1. From germline, CDR1 is MNHNS and CDR2 SASEGT. This CDR3 has 14 amino acids. CDR3 DNA: TGTGCCGGCAGCGTTGCCGGGACAGATTACGAGCAGTACTTC. Residues: CAGSVAGTDYEQYF.

The rearrangement joins TRBV27 to TRBJ2-2; weak D call: TRBD1 (6 bases). The germline CDR1 and CDR2 sequences are MNHEY and SMNVEV (reference sequence). V was clipped by 6 bases and J by 10 bases, with 21 bases between them. This CDR3 is 15 amino acids long. The CDR3 protein is CASRVQGTRFQELFF. The CDR3 nucleotides are TGTGCCAGCAGAGTCCAGGGGACCCGGTTCCAGGAGCTGTTTTTT.

The V gene is TRBV14, the J gene TRBJ1-1, with D unresolved. Germline-derived CDR1 and CDR2 are SGHDN and FVKESK. Trimming took off 6 bases at V and 5 bases at J, with 16 bases between the two ends. This CDR3 has 14 amino acids. CDR3 nucleotide sequence: TGTGCCAGCAGTTATATTACGGGAAAAACTGAAGCTTTCTTT. This codes for CASSYITGKTEAFF.

This chain joins TRBV5-6 and TRBJ1-2; 7 nucleotides align to TRBD1. The V segment lost 4 bases and the J segment 0 bases; nucleotides outside the gene matches: 6. The CDR3 runs 15 residues. Germline V gives CDR1 SGHDT, CDR2 YYEEEE. This chain's CDR3 is CASSPTDRPNYGYTF. The CDR3, as DNA: TGTGCCAGCAGCCCCACGGACAGGCCTAACTATGGCTACACCTTC.

A single count supports this clone. This chain uses TRBV19 with TRBJ1-1; D uncertain. The V gene's germline CDR1 is LNHDA and CDR2 SQIVND (reference sequence). V lost 5 bases and J 10 bases, leaving 14 bases between the germline ends. This CDR3 is built from 12 residues. Here the CDR3 DNA reads TGTGCCAGTAGTCCTCTTGGAGGATCAGCTTTCTTT. It specifies CASSPLGGSAFF.

V usage is TRBV19 and J usage is TRBJ1-2, with D maybe TRBD1 (5 bases). The CDR3 is 15 amino acids. Between the trimmed V and J ends, which lost 3 bases and 3 bases, there was a span of 14 bases. Germline V lookup: CDR1 LNHDA, CDR2 SQIVND (reference sequence). The CDR3 is CASSIARVRDYGYTF. CDR3 bases: TGTGCCAGTAGTATTGCCAGGGTGCGGGACTATGGCTACACCTTC.

CDR3 residues: CASRRIRTGNYGYTF. The CDR3 DNA reads TGTGCCAGCAGGCGTATCCGGACAGGAAACTATGGCTACACCTTC. V and J are TRBV6-1 and TRBJ1-2; 7 bases match TRBD1. The length of the CDR3 is 15 residues. V trimming: 6 bases; J trimming: 2 bases; junction bases outside the gene matches: 9. CDR1 is MNHNS, CDR2 SASEGT, per germline.

The rearrangement uses TRBV5-1 and TRBJ2-3, with 12 bases fitting TRBD1. The CDR3 sequence is 17 residues long. CDR1 and CDR2 (germline): SGHRS, YFSETQ. Trimming cost V 3 bases and J 3 bases; bases outside gene matches: 8. CDR3 sequence (DNA): TGCGCCAGCAGCTCGCAAGGGACAGGGGGCATTACAGATACGCAGTATTTT. This encodes CASSSQGTGGITDTQYF. The variable domain in full, with the rest retrieved from reference TRBV5-1 and TRBJ2-3, is KAGVTQTPRYLIKTRGQQVTLSCSPISGHRSVSWYQQTPGQGLQFLFEYFSETQRNKGNFPGRFSGRQFSNSRSEMNVSTLELGDSALYLCASSSQGTGGITDTQYFGPGTRLTVL.